A single sample is the source of the 17 T cell receptor beta chains below, sequenced in a study of CD8+ T cells in alopecia areata (dated by TCRdb to between 2017 and 2018). According to the study, the label for this sample's time point signals: four to five weeks on oral tofacitinib. Per the publication, the treatment or condition label means: oral pan-JAK inhibitor, 5-10 mg twice daily. Receptors were amplified or captured by the immunoSEQ multiplex PCR assay. To provide template for TCR sequencing, every sample had RNA extracted and reverse transcribed into cDNA. TCRdb mirrors the immuneACCESS table, restricted to in-frame sequences. Some clones are absent from its copies; in checked studies, under half trace to an unresolved V gene, and the reason for the others is unknown. Here the sample has more than 110,000 clones; 65% to 90% occur a single time. Around a quarter of the sample is held by the ten biggest clonotypes.

The source material was CD8+ T cells sorted from blood, sampled at week 4, from a patient treated with tofacitinib. Receptors were obtained from a human donor with alopecia areata.

The chain joins TRBV4-3 to TRBJ2-7; maybe TRBD2 (7 bases). V was shortened by 5 bases and J by 3 bases, with 14 bases between the two germline ends. Germline values: CDR1 LGHNA, CDR2 YSLEER. This CDR3 comprises 14 residues. The CDR3 reads CASSKRGGSYEQYF. DNA for the CDR3: TGCGCCAGCAGCAAGAGGGGGGGAAGCTACGAGCAGTACTTC.

This sequence joins TRBV5-8 and TRBJ1-5; D remains ambiguous. Per germline, CDR1 SGHTS and CDR2 YDEGEE. Trimming cost V 4 bases and J 1 base, with 12 bases left between them. The CDR3 extends over 15 amino acids. The CDR3 loop is CASSTSSRSNQPQHF. DNA of the CDR3: TGTGCCAGCAGCACTAGTAGCCGAAGCAATCAGCCCCAGCATTTT.

The rearrangement uses TRBV6-5 and TRBJ1-1; 7 nucleotides align to TRBD1. CDR1 and CDR2 (germline): MNHEY, SVGAGI. This CDR3 contains 15 residues. The trim removed 5 bases at V and 1 base at J, leaving 7 bases unmatched. The DNA for the CDR3 is TGTGCCAGCAGTAAAAGGACAGGCGCGAACACTGAAGCTTTCTTT. It is translated as CASSKRTGANTEAFF.

V is TRBV7-9 and J is TRBJ2-2; D is uncertain. Germline CDR1 and CDR2: SEHNR and FQNEAQ (reference sequence). There are 15 residues in the CDR3. Trimming cost V 5 bases and J 4 bases, with 14 bases left between them. In nucleotides, the CDR3 is TGTGCCAGCAGCCACGATAGTGCTGGCACCGGGGAGCTGTTTTTT. Translated, it gives CASSHDSAGTGELFF.

This rearrangement joins TRBV12-5 to TRBJ2-7; 9 bases agree with TRBD1. The length of the CDR3 is 14 residues. Unmatched junction bases numbered 10, after V lost 9 bases and J lost 4 bases. The V gene's germline CDR1 is LGHNT and CDR2 FRNRAP. The chain's CDR3 is CASLRDRGAYEQYF. For the CDR3, the DNA is TGTGCTAGCCTCCGCGACAGGGGGGCTTACGAGCAGTACTTC.

This clone appeared a few times. This chain joins TRBV19 and TRBJ1-1; D remains unclear. From germline, CDR1 is LNHDA and CDR2 SQIVND (reference sequence). The CDR3 spans 13 residues. The V end was cut by 3 bases, the J end by 4 bases, with 9 bases between. This chain's CDR3 is CASSMVGITEAFF. DNA for the CDR3: TGTGCCAGTAGTATGGTGGGGATCACTGAAGCTTTCTTT.

The chain couples TRBV9 to TRBJ2-1; weak D call: TRBD1 (6 bases). The germline gives CDR1 SGDLS, CDR2 YYNGEE. The germline V and J ends were trimmed by 3 bases and 7 bases, with 8 bases remaining between them. The CDR3 contains 12 residues. The CDR3: CASSETGNEQFF. The CDR3 DNA sequence: TGTGCCAGCAGCGAGACAGGAAATGAGCAGTTCTTC.

The genes are TRBV2 and TRBJ2-1; 8 bases line up with TRBD2. Germline V gene lookup returns CDR1 SNHLY and CDR2 FYNNEI. The ends lost 2 bases at V and 8 bases at J; junction bases unmatched: 2. There are 13 residues in the CDR3. The CDR3, as DNA: TGTGCCAGCAGTGAAAGAGCGGGGGATGAGCAGTTCTTC. It is translated as CASSERAGDEQFF.

A single count supports this clone. The chain uses TRBV4-3 and TRBJ2-7; 9 bases agree with TRBD2. The CDR3 totals 16 residues. The V gene's germline CDR1 is LGHNA and CDR2 YSLEER. Trimming removed 0 bases from V and 12 bases from J; junction bases left unmatched: 15. CDR3 region: CASSQDSSEGSGGRYF. CDR3 coding DNA: TGCGCCAGCAGCCAAGATAGTTCCGAGGGTAGCGGGGGACGGTACTTC.

The J gene is TRBJ1-5, the V gene TRBV6-4; D gene uncertain. Germline lookup yields CDR1 MRHNA and CDR2 SNTAGT. V dropped 0 bases and J dropped 2 bases, with 11 bases sitting between them. This CDR3 is 16 amino acids long. This chain's CDR3 is CASSDSEGSGNQPQHF. CDR3 in DNA: TGTGCCAGCAGTGACTCTGAAGGCTCGGGCAATCAGCCCCAGCATTTT.

The V call is TRBV7-2, the J call TRBJ2-3; perhaps TRBD2 as D (6 bases). In germline, CDR1 is SGHTA, CDR2 FQGNSA. Deletions cut 4 bases from V and 2 bases from J, with 16 bases between. The CDR3 covers 16 residues. CDR3 DNA sequence: TGTGCCAGCAGCTCACACCGGGACTTCTTCACAGATACGCAGTATTTT. It encodes CASSSHRDFFTDTQYF. Filled out from reference TRBV7-2 and TRBJ2-3, the complete variable domain reads GAGVSQSPSNKVTEKGKDVELRCDPISGHTALYWYRQSLGQGLEFLIYFQGNSAPDKSGLPSDRFSAERTGGSVSTLTIQRTQQEDSAVYLCASSSHRDFFTDTQYFGPGTRLTVL.

The rearrangement joins TRBV4-2 to TRBJ2-5; 13 positions agree with TRBD2. This CDR3 spans 18 amino acids. The V gene end was trimmed by 4 bases and the J gene end by 5 bases; junction bases not matched to a gene: 13. The germline CDR1 and CDR2 sequences are LGHNA and YNFKEQ. The DNA of the CDR3 is TGTGCCAGCAGCCCTCGGACTAGCGGGGGTCCTAACTCGGAGACCCAGTACTTC. It is translated as CASSPRTSGGPNSETQYF.

This sequence joins TRBV6-6 and TRBJ1-6, with 7 bases fitting TRBD1. Trimming at V came to 10 bases and at J to 7 bases, leaving 16 bases not matched to a gene. Germline V gives CDR1 MNHNY, CDR2 SVGAGI (reference sequence). The CDR3 sequence is 16 residues long. The CDR3 protein is CATVDRERVKNSPLHF. The CDR3 DNA follows: TGTGCCACGGTAGACAGGGAAAGAGTCAAGAATTCACCCCTCCACTTT.

This sequence joins TRBV2 and TRBJ2-7, with 8 bases lining up with TRBD2. The J segment lost 2 bases and the V segment lost 9 bases, leaving 6 bases of the junction unmatched. Germline V gene lookup returns CDR1 SNHLY and CDR2 FYNNEI. This CDR3 is built from 13 residues. CDR3 sequence (DNA): TGTGCCAGTACTAGCGGAGCTACCTACGAGCAGTACTTC. Residues: CASTSGATYEQYF.

The chain carries TRBV29-1 and TRBJ1-2; D perhaps matches TRBD1 (5 bases). Germline V gene sequence: CDR1 SQVTM, CDR2 ANQGSEA. V was pared by 6 bases and J by 2 bases, with 10 bases between. The CDR3 covers 12 residues. Here the CDR3 reads CSVLTGNYGYTF. The CDR3 nucleotides are TGCAGCGTCCTAACAGGAAACTATGGCTACACCTTC.

The chain is built from TRBV2 and TRBJ2-7; D might be TRBD1 or TRBD2, each matching 6 bases. Germline V gene lookup returns CDR1 SNHLY and CDR2 FYNNEI. Trimming pared 8 bases from V and 0 bases from J, leaving 11 bases between. The CDR3 is 13 residues long. CDR3 nucleotides: TGTGCCAGCTTGGGGGGCAACTCCTACGAGCAGTACTTC. It is translated as CASLGGNSYEQYF.

CDR3 sequence reads: CASRRDRAGFGELFF. The DNA of the CDR3 is TGCGCCAGCAGGCGAGACAGGGCGGGTTTCGGGGAGCTGTTTTTT. The chain recombines TRBV4-3 with TRBJ2-2, with 7 bases matching TRBD1. This CDR3 is 15 amino acids long. CDR1 and CDR2 from the germline V gene are LGHNA and YSLEER. Losses at the gene ends were 6 bases for V and 7 bases for J; bases not matched to a gene: 11.